This T cell receptor (beta chain) comes out of a study of shared clonotypes between healthy human individuals. TCRdb keeps only in-frame clones here, not all; method: immunoSEQ multiplex PCR. The sample lists some 2,000,000 clones, 85% to 95% occurring once. The origin of this receptor is a man aged 18 to 29 in good health. The specimen was naive CD4+ T cells sorted from blood. Noted subset: CD45RA+ positively selected.

The CDR3 is CASSEIGTGSYNEQFF. CDR3 in DNA: TGTGCCAGCAGTGAAATCGGGACAGGCTCCTACAATGAGCAGTTCTTC. The J gene is TRBJ2-1, the V gene TRBV25-1; 8 bases agree with TRBD1. Germline loops: CDR1 MGHDK, CDR2 SYGVNS. CDR3 length: 16 residues. Germline trimming cut 2 bases from V and 0 bases from J; bases unmatched to any gene: 3.